A single sample gave rise to the 12 T cell receptor beta chains below, sequenced in a study of T cell responses to AZD1222 COVID-19 vaccine. The repertoire was sequenced with immunoSEQ multiplex PCR; TCRdb's copy has only in-frame clones and lacks some. The sample holds some 97,000 clones, about 83% seen once. This specimen was peripheral blood, taken on day 0 of AZD1222 vaccination. The receptors derive from an adult in good health.

The chain has TRBV7-8 and TRBJ2-2; 7 positions agree with TRBD1. Unmatched junction bases numbered 4, after V lost 5 bases and J lost 1 base. The CDR3 has 15 residues. Germline V CDR1 and CDR2: SGHVS, FQNEAQ. As DNA, the CDR3 is TGTGCCAGCAGCATTGACAGGGTGAACACCGGGGAGCTGTTTTTT. Its translation is CASSIDRVNTGELFF.

This chain joins TRBV2 and TRBJ1-5; D gene ambiguous. CDR3 length equals 14 residues. Trimming shortened V by 5 bases and J by 0 bases, and 8 bases separated the two germline ends. CDR1 SNHLY and CDR2 FYNNEI come from the germline V gene. The CDR3 DNA reads as TGTGCCAGCAGTTGGTCCACTAGCAATCAGCCCCAGCATTTT. Translating gives CASSWSTSNQPQHF. Using reference TRBV2 and TRBJ1-5 for the parts outside the CDR3, the full variable domain is EPEVTQTPSHQVTQMGQEVILRCVPISNHLYFYWYRQILGQKVEFLVSFYNNEISEKSEIFDDQFSVERPDGSNFTLKIRSTKLEDSAMYFCASSWSTSNQPQHFGDGTRLSIL.

J is TRBJ1-3 and V is TRBV16; maybe TRBD1 (5 bases). Trimming removed 2 bases at V and 2 bases at J, with 19 bases between. Germline assignment: CDR1 KGHSY and CDR2 FQNENV. The CDR3 length is 18 residues. CDR3 sequence (DNA): TGTGCCAGCAGCCAACGGAGAGTCGTGACAGAGACTGGAAACACCATATATTTT. This sequence encodes CASSQRRVVTETGNTIYF.

V gene TRBV4-2 combines with J gene TRBJ1-2; 7 nucleotides align to TRBD1. CDR3 length: 15 amino acids. Germline lookup yields CDR1 LGHNA and CDR2 YNFKEQ. V shed 0 bases and J 4 bases; nucleotides not matched to a gene: 5. CDR3 amino acids: CASSQERGQAYGYTF. The CDR3, as DNA: TGTGCCAGCAGCCAAGAAAGGGGGCAGGCCTATGGCTACACCTTC.

V usage is TRBV20-1 and J usage is TRBJ1-2, with D maybe TRBD1 (6 bases). V lost 3 bases and J lost 8, with 28 bases in between. This CDR3 spans 17 amino acids. Germline V lookup: CDR1 DFQATT, CDR2 SNEGSKA (reference sequence). CDR3 amino acids: CSASRTLDFRDIRGYTF. In DNA form, the CDR3 reads TGCAGTGCTAGTAGGACCCTCGATTTCCGGGACATCAGGGGCTACACCTTC.

The genes are TRBV6-5 and TRBJ2-3; D is unclear. This CDR3 is 14 amino acids long. V lost 5 bases and J lost 0, with 9 bases in between. CDR1 is MNHEY, CDR2 SVGAGI, per germline. The CDR3 loop is CASSLTGSTDTQYF. The CDR3 DNA follows: TGTGCCAGCAGTCTGACTGGTAGCACAGATACGCAGTATTTT.

Only a few counts were recorded for this clone. The J gene is TRBJ2-3, the V gene TRBV30; 11 nucleotides align to TRBD2. Germline CDR1 reads GTSNPN; CDR2 reads SVGIG (reference sequence). Germline trimming cut 4 bases from V and 2 bases from J; bases unmatched to any gene: 11. The CDR3 runs to 17 residues. The DNA of the CDR3 is TGTGCCTGGATGACCAGCGGGACTAGCGGTACCACAGATACGCAGTATTTT. It codes for CAWMTSGTSGTTDTQYF.

This chain uses TRBV5-4 with TRBJ1-5; D remains unclear. The CDR3 is 13 amino acids. The ends were cut back, 4 bases at V and 5 bases at J, with 10 bases in the middle. Germline V gene lookup returns CDR1 SGHNT and CDR2 YYREEE (reference sequence). The CDR3 region is CASSPDGDQPQHF. CDR3 bases: TGTGCCAGCAGCCCGGACGGGGATCAGCCCCAGCATTTT.

The chain has TRBV6-2 or TRBV6-3 and TRBJ2-2; no definite D call. Trimming left V 5 bases short and J 11 bases short, with 21 bases between. The germline V gene has CDR1 MNHEY and CDR2 SVGEGT. The CDR3 extends over 15 amino acids. Written as DNA, the CDR3 is TGTGCCAGCAGTACACTTTTGGTCAGGTTCGGAGAGCTGTTTTTT. This encodes CASSTLLVRFGELFF.

The V gene is TRBV30, the J gene TRBJ1-4; D is perhaps TRBD1 (5 bases). The CDR3 contains 14 residues. The V end was cut by 4 bases, the J end by 6 bases, with 15 bases between. Germline V gene lookup returns CDR1 GTSNPN and CDR2 SVGIG (reference sequence). CDR3 DNA sequence: TGTGCCTGGACCGGTCAGGGAGGGTATGAAAAACTGTTTTTT. Its translation is CAWTGQGGYEKLFF.

The chain has TRBV7-8 and TRBJ1-5, with 8 bases identical to TRBD1. The CDR3 loop spans 15 amino acids. Trimming took 10 bases from V and 4 from J; bases not matched to a gene: 12. Germline values: CDR1 SGHVS, CDR2 FQNEAQ. The CDR3 loop is CATMDREGSNQPQHF. For the CDR3, the DNA is TGTGCCACCATGGACAGGGAGGGGTCTAATCAGCCCCAGCATTTT.

The rearrangement joins TRBV5-1 to TRBJ1-1, with D maybe TRBD1 (6 bases). Between the trimmed V and J ends, which lost 6 bases and 4 bases, there was a span of 13 bases. CDR1 SGHRS and CDR2 YFSETQ come from the germline V gene. The CDR3 loop spans 13 amino acids. CDR3: CASTGHQGTEAFF. The DNA of the CDR3 is TGCGCCAGCACGGGACACCAGGGCACTGAAGCTTTCTTT.